These T cell receptor beta chains were read from a single sample in a study of post-analysis software for immune sequencing data. From the PCR reads, TCRdb called clonotypes with MiXCR, one entry per CDR3 protein. The sample yields approximately 160,000 distinct CDR3 sequences, over 25% seen once. Sample: blood. Source of these receptors: a girl aged 10 to 17 with multiple sclerosis. Each CDR3 is given with its conserved first and last residue. A D gene is named only where the DNA matches it firmly. Expanded clones get a size class; other rows say once, few or many, or leave the size out.

d_gene	abundance	j_gene	v_gene	CDR3nt	CDR3aa
TRBD1	few	TRBJ1-1	TRBV12-3/TRBV12-4	TGTGCCAGCAGTTTCGGACAGGGATGGAACACTGAAGCTTTCTTT	CASSFGQGWNTEAFF
NA	NA	TRBJ2-1	TRBV20-1	TGCAGTGCTGAACAGGGCAATGAGCAGTTCTTC	CSAEQGNEQFF
NA	NA	TRBJ1-2	TRBV5-4	TGTGCCAGCAGCTTGGCCAACGGACGGATTAACTATGGCTACACCTTC	CASSLANGRINYGYTF
NA	NA	TRBJ1-6	TRBV21-1	TGTGCCAGCAGCAAAGTTCAGCAGCACTTTAATTCACCCCTCCACTTT	CASSKVQQHFNSPLHF
NA	NA	TRBJ2-5	TRBV7-8	TGTGCCAGCAGCCCCTCCAGGGAGACCCAGTACTTC	CASSPSRETQYF
TRBD1	many	TRBJ2-1	TRBV6-4	TGTGCCAGCAGTGACTCGACAGGGGGCTACAATGAGCAGTTCTTC	CASSDSTGGYNEQFF
TRBD2	few	TRBJ2-7	TRBV7-2	TGTGCCAGCAGCCGTGGGGGGGGGACCCCCTCGAGTGAGCAGTACTTC	CASSRGGGTPSSEQYF
NA	NA	TRBJ1-5	TRBV4-1	TGCGCCAGCAGCCAAGGGCCTAGCAATCAGCCCCAGCATTTT	CASSQGPSNQPQHF
NA	NA	TRBJ2-7	TRBV5-1	TGCGCCAGCAGCCCGGGACTCCCTCTCTACGAGCAGTACTTC	CASSPGLPLYEQYF
TRBD1	NA	TRBJ1-1	TRBV5-1	TGCGCCAGCAGCCCAAGACCAGGGGGCGCGGACACTGAAGCTTTCTTT	CASSPRPGGADTEAFF
NA	few	TRBJ1-5	TRBV6-1	TGTGCCACCCGGAATGAGGGGCGTAGCAATCAGCCCCAGCATTTT	CATRNEGRSNQPQHF
TRBD2	NA	TRBJ2-1	TRBV12-3/TRBV12-4	TGTGCCAGCAGTGAAAGCGGGAGTAATGAGCAGTTCTTC	CASSESGSNEQFF
TRBD1	NA	TRBJ2-7	TRBV14	TGTGCCAGCAGCCAGCTCCTCCGGGACAGGGTTTTTGACGAGCAGTACTTC	CASSQLLRDRVFDEQYF
NA	NA	TRBJ1-1	TRBV7-6	TGTGCCAGCAGACCCGGCCTGAACACTGAAGCTTTCTTT	CASRPGLNTEAFF
TRBD1	many	TRBJ2-3	TRBV28	TGTGCCAGCAGACAACAGGGGGGTATCACAGATACGCAGTATTTT	CASRQQGGITDTQYF
NA	once	TRBJ2-1	TRBV29-1	TGCAGCGTTGAGCGGGCTAACTCCTACAATGAGCAGTTCTTC	CSVERANSYNEQFF
NA	many	TRBJ2-1	TRBV11-2	TGTGCCAGCACCTACGGGGCAGGGGGAGGGACCTACAATGAGCAGTTCTTC	CASTYGAGGGTYNEQFF
NA	few	TRBJ1-5	TRBV10-3	TGTGCCACCCAGGAGGGGGGGGATAATAATCAGCCCCAGCATTTT	CATQEGGDNNQPQHF
NA	few	TRBJ1-3	TRBV12-3/TRBV12-4	TGTGCCAGCAGCCTGAGGGGGTTGGGGGACACCATATATTTT	CASSLRGLGDTIYF
NA	few	TRBJ1-1	TRBV20-1	TGCAGTGCTACTAAGAGGCTAGGGGGCACTGAAGCTTTCTTT	CSATKRLGGTEAFF
TRBD1	once	TRBJ2-3	TRBV2	TGTGCCAGCAGCCCCTGGGACAGATGCACAGATACGCAGTATTTT	CASSPWDRCTDTQYF
TRBD1	few	TRBJ1-2	TRBV27	TGTGCCAGCAGTTTACAGGGGGCGCGGACTTATGGCTACACCTTC	CASSLQGARTYGYTF
TRBD1	NA	TRBJ2-5	TRBV18	TGTGCCAGCTCACACGGACAGGCCTTCCAAGAGACCCAGTACTTC	CASSHGQAFQETQYF
NA	NA	TRBJ2-1	TRBV24-1	TGTGCCACCAGTGATGGTGGGAGCGCCTACAATGAGCAGTTCTTC	CATSDGGSAYNEQFF
TRBD1	NA	TRBJ1-1	TRBV5-1	TGCGCCAGCAGGCCCGTCGGGACAGGGGGTACTGAAGCTTTCTTT	CASRPVGTGGTEAFF
NA	many	TRBJ2-1	TRBV15	TGTGCCACCAGCAGAGTTGGCAGGGGAACGTGGCATGAGCAGTTCTTC	CATSRVGRGTWHEQFF
TRBD2	many	TRBJ2-5	TRBV10-3	TGTGCCATCAGTGGGCTAGCGGGAGGAGGGCAAGAGACCCGGTACTTC	CAISGLAGGGQETRYF
NA	NA	TRBJ1-2	TRBV12-3/TRBV12-4	TGTGCCAGCACCCATCGGACGGGAAAAGATGGCTACACCTTC	CASTHRTGKDGYTF
TRBD2	few	TRBJ2-7	TRBV7-9	TGTGCCAGCAGCTCAGCGAGGGGACGGAGGACTAGCGGCTACGAGCAGTACTTC	CASSSARGRRTSGYEQYF
TRBD2	once	TRBJ2-7	TRBV5-1	TGCGCCAGCATCTTGGAGGCTAGCGGGAGGGCCTACGAGCAGTACTTC	CASILEASGRAYEQYF
NA	NA	TRBJ2-3	TRBV7-2	TGTGCCAGCAGCTTAGTGGACCGCGCCGCAGATACGCAGTATTTT	CASSLVDRAADTQYF
NA	NA	TRBJ1-1	TRBV5-1	TGCGCCAGCAGCTTGGCCTATCAGGGATCCACTGAAGCTTTCTTT	CASSLAYQGSTEAFF
TRBD2	many	TRBJ2-1	TRBV20-1	TGCAGCCCACTAGCGGGGCAGTCCTACAATGAGCAGTTCTTC	CSPLAGQSYNEQFF
TRBD2	many	TRBJ2-3	TRBV7-6	TGTGCCAGCAGCCTCCAGGCGGGAGGGATCACACATACGCAGTATTTT	CASSLQAGGITHTQYF
NA	many	TRBJ2-7	TRBV12-5	TGTGCTAGTGGGCCATCGACTACTGCGGCCGAGCAGTACTTC	CASGPSTTAAEQYF
NA	NA	TRBJ2-7	TRBV3-1	TGTGCCAGCTCCAGTATAGCGCTAGAGCCCCAGTACTTC	CASSSIALEPQYF
NA	NA	TRBJ2-2	TRBV6-5	TGTGCCAGCAGTTACTCCTTCGGGGCAGGGGAGAACACCGGGGAGCTGTTTTTT	CASSYSFGAGENTGELFF
TRBD2	NA	TRBJ2-1	TRBV20-1	TGCAGTGCTAGACAAAGGACTAGCGGGAGGGGTGAGCAGTTCTTC	CSARQRTSGRGEQFF
NA	NA	TRBJ1-2	TRBV7-3	TGTGCCAGCAGCTTAGGGGGGGGCAATGGCTACACCTTC	CASSLGGGNGYTF
NA	many	TRBJ2-7	TRBV7-9	TGTGCCAGCAGCCCGGGGGACATCTACGAGCAGTACTTC	CASSPGDIYEQYF
NA	few	TRBJ2-3	TRBV7-3	TGTGCCAGCAGTCCAGCCGGCGGTACGCAGTATTTT	CASSPAGGTQYF
NA	many	TRBJ2-7	TRBV6-5	TGTGCCAGCAGTTTTCAGCGGAAGAGCTCCTACGAGCAGTACTTC	CASSFQRKSSYEQYF
TRBD2	few	TRBJ2-1	TRBV25-1	TGTGCCAGCAGTGCCCTAGCGGGACCCCACAATGAGCAGTTCTTC	CASSALAGPHNEQFF
TRBD1	few	TRBJ2-2	TRBV15	TGTGCCACCAGCAGAGGTTTCGGGACAGGAGCCGCGAACACCGGGGAGCTGTTTTTT	CATSRGFGTGAANTGELFF
NA	NA	TRBJ2-7	TRBV20-1	TGCAGTGCTAGGCCCCGCGGGAACCTCTACGAGCAGTACTTC	CSARPRGNLYEQYF
TRBD2	few	TRBJ2-7	TRBV20-1	TGCAGCGCTAGGGGACTAGCTGGAGTCGAGCAGTACTTC	CSARGLAGVEQYF
NA	many	TRBJ1-2	TRBV9	TGTGCCAGCAGCGCCTCTTTCCGGGACACTCGATCGGATGGCTACACCTTC	CASSASFRDTRSDGYTF
TRBD2	many	TRBJ2-7	TRBV20-1	TGCAGTGCTAGAGGGGCGGGAGGATACGAGCAGTACTTC	CSARGAGGYEQYF
NA	NA	TRBJ2-6	TRBV6-5	TGTGCCAGCTGGTGGGAGGAGGCTGGGGCCAACGTCCGGACTTTC	CASWWEEAGANVRTF
NA	many	TRBJ1-2	TRBV29-1	TGCAGCGCCTCGAGAGAGGGAACCTATGGCTACACCTTC	CSASREGTYGYTF
NA	NA	TRBJ2-1	TRBV5-6	TGTGCCAGCAGCCCTTTACGGACGGAGGGCCTCTACAATGAGCAGTTCTTC	CASSPLRTEGLYNEQFF
NA	NA	TRBJ2-3	TRBV5-1	TGCGCCAGCAGCACGTACTCCACAGATACGCAGTATTTT	CASSTYSTDTQYF
TRBD2	NA	TRBJ2-1	TRBV5-1	TGCGCCAGCAGCCCGGGGACTAGCGGGAGTGGCTACAATGAGCAGTTCTTC	CASSPGTSGSGYNEQFF
NA	NA	TRBJ2-5	TRBV6-1	TGTGCCAGCAGTTCGAACGACCTGGAGAGAGAGACCCAGTACTTC	CASSSNDLERETQYF
TRBD2	few	TRBJ2-3	TRBV28	TGTGCCAGCAGCCGGACCGGGGGGGCAGATACGCAGTATTTT	CASSRTGGADTQYF